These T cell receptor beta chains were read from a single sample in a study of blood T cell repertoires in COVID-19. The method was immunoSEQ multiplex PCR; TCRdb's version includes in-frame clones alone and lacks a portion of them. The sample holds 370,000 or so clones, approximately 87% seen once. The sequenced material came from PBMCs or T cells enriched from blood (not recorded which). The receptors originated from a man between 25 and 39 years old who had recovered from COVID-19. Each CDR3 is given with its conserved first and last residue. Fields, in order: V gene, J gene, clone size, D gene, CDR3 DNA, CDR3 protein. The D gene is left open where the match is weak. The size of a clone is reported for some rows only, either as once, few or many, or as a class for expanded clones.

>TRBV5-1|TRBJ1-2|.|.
TGCGCCAGCAGCTTGTCAGGGGAGGGGACTTATGGCTACACCTTC
CASSLSGEGTYGYTF
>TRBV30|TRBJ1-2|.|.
TGTGCCTGGAGTGCCGTTCCGGGGGGCTACACCTTC
CAWSAVPGGYTF
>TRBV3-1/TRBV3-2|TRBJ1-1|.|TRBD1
TGTGCCAGCAGCCAAGTGTCCATATCCGGGACAGGGAACACTGAAGCTTTCTTT
CASSQVSISGTGNTEAFF
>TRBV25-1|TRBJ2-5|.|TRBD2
TGTGCCAGCAGTGAGGTCCTGGGGGGGAGGGAGACCCAGTACTTC
CASSEVLGGRETQYF
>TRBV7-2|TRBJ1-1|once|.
TGTGCCAGCAGCTTAGATCGCGGAGAAGCTTTCTTT
CASSLDRGEAFF
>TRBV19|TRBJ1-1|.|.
TGTGCCAGTAGTATATGGTCGGGGGGAAACACTGAAGCTTTCTTT
CASSIWSGGNTEAFF
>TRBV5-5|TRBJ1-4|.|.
TGTGCCAGCAGCTTGGGGCCCTACAGTCAAACTAATGAAAAACTGTTTTTT
CASSLGPYSQTNEKLFF
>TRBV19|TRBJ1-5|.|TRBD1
TGTGCCAGTAGTCCCCGACAGGGGGAGAGTTCAGCCCAGCATTTT
CASSPRQGESSAQHF
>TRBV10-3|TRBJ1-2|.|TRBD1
TGTGCCATCAGTGACAAGGACAGGGGGCATTTTGGCTACACCTTC
CAISDKDRGHFGYTF
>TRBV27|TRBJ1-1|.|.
TGTGCCAGCAGTGTGGGACAGAACACTGAAGCTTTCTTT
CASSVGQNTEAFF
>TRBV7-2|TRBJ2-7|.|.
TGTGCCAGCAGCTTCCTGACAAGCTCCTACGAGCAGTACTTC
CASSFLTSSYEQYF
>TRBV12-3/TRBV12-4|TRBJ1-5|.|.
TGTGCCAGCAGTCTACTTAATCAGCCCCAGCATTTT
CASSLLNQPQHF
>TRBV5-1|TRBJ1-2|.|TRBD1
TGCGCCAGCAGCTTGGATACCGGGACAGCGTATGGCTACACCTTC
CASSLDTGTAYGYTF
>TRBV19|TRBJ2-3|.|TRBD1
TGTGCCAGTACCCCATCCGGGACAGGGCCCACAGATACGCAGTATTTT
CASTPSGTGPTDTQYF
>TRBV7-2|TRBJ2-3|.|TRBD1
TGTGCCAGCAGGGATGGACAGGGCCCGGTTTCGCAGTATTTT
CASRDGQGPVSQYF
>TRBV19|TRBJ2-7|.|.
TGTGCCAGTAGTAGCAGGGCGTACGAGCAGTACTTC
CASSSRAYEQYF
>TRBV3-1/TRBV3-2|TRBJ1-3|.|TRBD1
TGTGCCAGCAGCCAAGCGACAGGGGGGAGTGGAAACACCATATATTTT
CASSQATGGSGNTIYF
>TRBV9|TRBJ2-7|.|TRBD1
TGTGCCAGCAGCGAGGGACAGACCAATCCTTCCTACGAGCAGTACTTC
CASSEGQTNPSYEQYF
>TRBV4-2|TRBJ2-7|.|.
TGTGCCAGCAGCCAGCCCGGACACCTCTACTACGAGCAGTACTTC
CASSQPGHLYYEQYF
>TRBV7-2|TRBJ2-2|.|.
TGTGCCAGCAGCACTCGTAACACCGGGGAGCTGTTTTTT
CASSTRNTGELFF
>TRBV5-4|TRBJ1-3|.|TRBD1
TGTGCCAGCAGCTTGGCCTCCGGACAGGGTTCTGGAAACACCATATATTTT
CASSLASGQGSGNTIYF
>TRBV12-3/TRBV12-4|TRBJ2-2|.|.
TGTGCCAGCAGCCGGACAGCCGGGGAGCTGTTTTTT
CASSRTAGELFF
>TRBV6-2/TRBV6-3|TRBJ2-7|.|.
TGTGCCAGCAGTCCCTCTTCCTTCAGGGGTGAGGACGAGCAGTACTTC
CASSPSSFRGEDEQYF
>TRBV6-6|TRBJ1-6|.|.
TGTGCCAGCAGTTACAGGCAGGGGATGAATTCACCCCTCCACTTT
CASSYRQGMNSPLHF
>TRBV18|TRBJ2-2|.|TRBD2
TGTGCCAGCTCACCTAACGGGGGGTCCAACACCGGGGAGCTGTTTTTT
CASSPNGGSNTGELFF
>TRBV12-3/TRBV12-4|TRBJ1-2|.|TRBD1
TGTGCCAGCAGTTTTTCGACAGGGATAGGCTACACCTTC
CASSFSTGIGYTF
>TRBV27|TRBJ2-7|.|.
TGTGCCAGCAGTTTAGGCAGGGTAAAGTACGAGCAGTACTTC
CASSLGRVKYEQYF
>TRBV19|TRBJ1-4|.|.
TGTGCCAGTAGTATTACGGGAGTCGGGCGAAAACTGTTTTTT
CASSITGVGRKLFF
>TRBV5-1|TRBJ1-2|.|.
TGCGCCAGCAGCCCCCGGAGCCCCGGGGATGGCTACACCTTC
CASSPRSPGDGYTF
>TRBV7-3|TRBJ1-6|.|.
TGTGCCAGCAGGCCGGACAGTTACAATTCACCCCTCCACTTT
CASRPDSYNSPLHF
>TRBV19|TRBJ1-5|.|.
TGTGCCAGTAAGCCGATAGGGTCGGGAGCTCAGCCCCAGCATTTT
CASKPIGSGAQPQHF
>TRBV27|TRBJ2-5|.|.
TGTGCCAGCAGTTCAGGGTTTGGTAGAGAGACCCAGTACTTC
CASSSGFGRETQYF
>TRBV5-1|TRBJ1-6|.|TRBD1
TGCGCCAGCAGCTTAGATTACAGGGGGTCCGGATCACCCCTCCACTTT
CASSLDYRGSGSPLHF
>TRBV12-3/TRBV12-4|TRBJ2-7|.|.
TGTGCCAGCAGCCAGACAGGTAACTACGAGCAGTACTTC
CASSQTGNYEQYF
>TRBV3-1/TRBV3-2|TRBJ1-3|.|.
TGTGCCAGCAGCCTCTCCTCCGGAAACACCATATATTTT
CASSLSSGNTIYF
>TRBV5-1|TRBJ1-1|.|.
TGCGCCAGCAGCGTGACTGGGAACACTGAAGCTTTCTTT
CASSVTGNTEAFF
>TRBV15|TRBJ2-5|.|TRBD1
TGTGCCACCAGCAGAGGTATCCCGGGACAGGGAGGGGGCCAAGAGACCCAGTACTTC
CATSRGIPGQGGGQETQYF
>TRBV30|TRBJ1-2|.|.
TGTGCCTGGAGTGACGGGATTGGAGGCTACACCTTC
CAWSDGIGGYTF
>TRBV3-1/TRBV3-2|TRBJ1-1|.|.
TGTGCCAGCAGCCAAGGGGTAATGAGGACTGAAGCTTTCTTT
CASSQGVMRTEAFF
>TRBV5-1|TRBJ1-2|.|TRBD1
TGCGCCAGCAGCTTGAGGGACAGGGTCGGTGGCTACACCTTC
CASSLRDRVGGYTF
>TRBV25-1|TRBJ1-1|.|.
TGTGCCAGCAGGGCAGGGGAATGGACTGAAGCTTTCTTT
CASRAGEWTEAFF
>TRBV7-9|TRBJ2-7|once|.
TGTGCCAGCAGCTTAGAGAGTAGTCTCTACGAGCAGTACTTC
CASSLESSLYEQYF
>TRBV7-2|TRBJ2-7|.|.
TGTGCCAGCAGCTTAACAGGGATAGGCGAGCAGTACTTC
CASSLTGIGEQYF
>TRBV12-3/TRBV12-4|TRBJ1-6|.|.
TGTGCCAGCAGTTTGGCAAACAATTCACCCCTCCACTTT
CASSLANNSPLHF
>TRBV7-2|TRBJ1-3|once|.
TGTGCCAGCAGCCCCGTGGGAGGGATATCTGGAAACACCATATATTTT
CASSPVGGISGNTIYF
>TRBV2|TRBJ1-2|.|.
TGTGCCAGCGCCAGTAGAGGGATAGGGTATGGCTACACCTTC
CASASRGIGYGYTF
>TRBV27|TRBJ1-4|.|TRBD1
TGTGCCAGCAGTTTCGGGGCAGGGGGCGCTTTTTATGGAAAACTGTTTTTT
CASSFGAGGAFYGKLFF
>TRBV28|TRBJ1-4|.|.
TGTGCCAGCAATCGGGGAACTAATGAAAAACTGTTTTTT
CASNRGTNEKLFF
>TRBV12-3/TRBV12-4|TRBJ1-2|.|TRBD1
TGTGCCAGCAGATCTGACAGGGGCAATGGCTACACCTTC
CASRSDRGNGYTF
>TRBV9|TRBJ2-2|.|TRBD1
TGTGCCAGCAGCGTATCGGGACAGGGGTGGAACACCGGGGAGCTGTTTTTT
CASSVSGQGWNTGELFF
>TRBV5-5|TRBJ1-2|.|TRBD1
TGTGCCAGCAGCACCCGACAGGGGGCGAGCACCCATGGCTACACCTTC
CASSTRQGASTHGYTF
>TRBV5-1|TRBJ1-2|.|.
TGCGCCAGCAGCTGGGACTCCGCGGCGGGCTACACCTTC
CASSWDSAAGYTF